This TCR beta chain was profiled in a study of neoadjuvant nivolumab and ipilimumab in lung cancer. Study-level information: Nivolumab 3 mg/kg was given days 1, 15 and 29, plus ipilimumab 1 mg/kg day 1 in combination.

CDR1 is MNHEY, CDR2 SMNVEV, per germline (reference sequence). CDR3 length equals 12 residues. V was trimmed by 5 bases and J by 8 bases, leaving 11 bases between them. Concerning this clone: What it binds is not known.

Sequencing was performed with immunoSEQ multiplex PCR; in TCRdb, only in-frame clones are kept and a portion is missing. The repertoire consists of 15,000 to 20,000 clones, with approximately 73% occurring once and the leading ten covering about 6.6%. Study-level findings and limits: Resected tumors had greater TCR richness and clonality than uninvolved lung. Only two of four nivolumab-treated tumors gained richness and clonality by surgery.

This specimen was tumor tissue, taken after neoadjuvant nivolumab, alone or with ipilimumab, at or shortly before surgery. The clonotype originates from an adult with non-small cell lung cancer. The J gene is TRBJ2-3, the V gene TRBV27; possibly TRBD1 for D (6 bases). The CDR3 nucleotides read TGTGCCAGCAGTACCTCACAGGGTACGCAGTATTTT. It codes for CASSTSQGTQYF.